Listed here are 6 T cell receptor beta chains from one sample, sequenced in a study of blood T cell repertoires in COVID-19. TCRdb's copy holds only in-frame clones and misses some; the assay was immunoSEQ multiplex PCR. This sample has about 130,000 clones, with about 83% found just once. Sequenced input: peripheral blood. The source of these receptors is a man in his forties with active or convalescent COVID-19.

The CDR3: CASSLRGTGVNEQFF. The CDR3 DNA is TGCGCCAGCAGCTTGCGGGGGACAGGGGTGAATGAGCAGTTCTTC. The rearrangement uses TRBV5-1 and TRBJ2-1, with 10 bases fitting TRBD1. The CDR3 has 15 amino acids. V trimming: 1 base; J trimming: 7 bases; junction bases outside the gene matches: 5. Germline CDR1 SGHRS, CDR2 YFSETQ.

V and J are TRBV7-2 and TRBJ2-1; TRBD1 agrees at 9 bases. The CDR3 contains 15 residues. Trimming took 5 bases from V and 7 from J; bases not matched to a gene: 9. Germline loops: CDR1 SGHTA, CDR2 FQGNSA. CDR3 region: CASSSLGQGVNEQFF. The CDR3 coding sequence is TGTGCCAGCAGCAGCTTGGGACAGGGTGTGAATGAGCAGTTCTTC. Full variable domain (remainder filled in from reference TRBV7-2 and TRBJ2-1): GAGVSQSPSNKVTEKGKDVELRCDPISGHTALYWYRQSLGQGLEFLIYFQGNSAPDKSGLPSDRFSAERTGGSVSTLTIQRTQQEDSAVYLCASSSLGQGVNEQFFGPGTRLTVL.

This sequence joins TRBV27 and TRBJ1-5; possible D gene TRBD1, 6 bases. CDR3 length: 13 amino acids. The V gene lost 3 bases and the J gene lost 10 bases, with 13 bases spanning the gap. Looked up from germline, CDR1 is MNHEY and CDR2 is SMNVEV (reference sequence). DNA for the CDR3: TGTGCCAGCAGTTTTAGGGGGTTTGGACCCCAGCATTTT. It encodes CASSFRGFGPQHF.

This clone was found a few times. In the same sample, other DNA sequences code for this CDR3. For the CDR3, the DNA is TGTGCCAGCAGTTTGGCGGGCCAGCCCCAGCATTTT. It codes for CASSLAGQPQHF. This chain links TRBV12-3 or TRBV12-4 with TRBJ1-5; D is unclear. This CDR3 has 12 amino acids. V gave up 3 bases and J gave up 7 bases, with 7 bases separating them.

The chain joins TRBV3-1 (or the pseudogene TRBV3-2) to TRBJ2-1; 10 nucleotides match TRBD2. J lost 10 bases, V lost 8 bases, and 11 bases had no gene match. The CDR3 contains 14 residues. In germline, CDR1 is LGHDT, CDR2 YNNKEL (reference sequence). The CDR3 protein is CASLESGGAGEQFF. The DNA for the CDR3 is TGTGCCAGCTTGGAAAGCGGGGGGGCCGGAGAGCAGTTCTTC.

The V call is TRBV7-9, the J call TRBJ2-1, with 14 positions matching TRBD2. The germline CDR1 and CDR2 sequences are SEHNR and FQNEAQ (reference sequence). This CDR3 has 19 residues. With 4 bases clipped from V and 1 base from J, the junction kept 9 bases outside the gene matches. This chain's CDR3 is CASSSDGLAGGESYNEQFF. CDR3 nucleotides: TGTGCCAGCAGCTCAGATGGACTAGCGGGGGGCGAATCCTACAATGAGCAGTTCTTC. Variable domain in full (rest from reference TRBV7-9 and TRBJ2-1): DTGVSQNPRHKITKRGQNVTFRCDPISEHNRLYWYRQTLGQGPEFLTYFQNEAQLEKSRLLSDRFSAERPKGSFSTLEIQRTEQGDSAMYLCASSSDGLAGGESYNEQFFGPGTRLTVL.